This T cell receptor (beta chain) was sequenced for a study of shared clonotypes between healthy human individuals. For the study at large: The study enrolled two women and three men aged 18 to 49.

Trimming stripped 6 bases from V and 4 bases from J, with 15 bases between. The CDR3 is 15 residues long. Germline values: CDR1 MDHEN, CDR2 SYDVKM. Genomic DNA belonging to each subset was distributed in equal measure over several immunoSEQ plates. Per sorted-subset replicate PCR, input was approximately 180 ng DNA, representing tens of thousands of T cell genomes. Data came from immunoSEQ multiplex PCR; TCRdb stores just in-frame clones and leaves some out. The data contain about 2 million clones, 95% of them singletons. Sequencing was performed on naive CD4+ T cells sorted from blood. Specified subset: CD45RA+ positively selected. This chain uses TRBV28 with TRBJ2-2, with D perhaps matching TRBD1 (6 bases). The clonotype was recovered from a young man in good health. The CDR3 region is CASRSGTQFTGELFF. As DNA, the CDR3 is TGTGCCAGCAGATCCGGGACACAATTCACCGGGGAGCTGTTTTTT.